This record looks at one T cell receptor beta chain sequence and its context. The antigen remains undetermined. This entry comes from a study of T cell responses to AZD1222 COVID-19 vaccine. At the level of the study: Researchers grouped second doses given at about 4 or about 12 weeks into one pool. Whole-study findings and limits: Females made up more of the donors, who were largely white British, and clonal diversity may have come out too low. Rises in breadth and depth of Spike-specific TCRs came after two AZD1222 doses.

Germline CDR1 and CDR2: MNHEY and SMNVEV (reference sequence). J gave up 7 bases and V 5 bases, and 15 bases lay outside the gene matches. The CDR3 is 16 amino acids. The table came from immunoSEQ multiplex PCR; TCRdb's copy has only in-frame clones and leaves some out. The sample has about 60,000 clones, approximately 80% seen once. The receptor was derived from an adult in good health. V is TRBV27 and J is TRBJ2-3, with 7 bases identical to TRBD2. The input for sequencing was peripheral blood, taken on day 0 of AZD1222 vaccination. For the CDR3, the DNA is TGTGCCAGCAGTCCACTAGTTAGCGGGTTTACAAATACGCAGTATTTT. Amino acid sequence: CASSPLVSGFTNTQYF.